This TCR beta chain was identified during a study of cytomegalovirus exposure and HLA in healthy donors. Study-level results: Excluded were some V segments that proved indistinguishable, including TRBV6-2 and TRBV6-3.

CDR1 and CDR2 (germline): SGHRS, YFSETQ. CDR3 length equals 14 residues. The junction had 5 bases not matched to a gene; V was cut back by 4 bases and J by 4 bases. There are a few counts of this clone. Its antigen is not known. The PCR contained 60 Vbeta and 13 Jbeta primers. Using immunoSEQ multiplex PCR, the repertoire was profiled, and TCRdb retains in-frame clones only, with some absent. Among 150,000 to 200,000 clones listed, roughly 70% were seen once. Every donor was a healthy person donating bone marrow. Sequencing was done on a sample of PBMCs. The chain combines TRBV5-1 with TRBJ1-1; 9 nucleotides line up with TRBD1. The sequence was obtained from a woman aged 50 to 60 in good health and CMV-seropositive. The CDR3 region is CASSPGQGTTEAFF. CDR3 sequence (DNA): TGCGCCAGCAGCCCCGGACAGGGGACCACTGAAGCTTTCTTT.